Following are 14 T cell receptor beta chains from one sample sequenced in a study of CD8+CD57+ T cells in acquired aplastic anemia. Profiling of TCR beta VDJ combinations and CDR3 sequences used genomic DNA as template. TCRdb reprocessed the reads with MiXCR, giving one entry per CDR3 protein. This table has roughly 200,000 distinct CDR3 sequences, around 63% appearing once. Sequencing was done on a sample of sorted CD4+, CD8+, or CD8+CD57+ T cells (not recorded which) from PBMCs. Receptors were obtained from a human donor in good health.

As regards this clonotype: Its ends do not fully match the called genes, so a read error is possible. The rearrangement links TRBV5-1 to TRBJ1-5; TRBD1 matches at 10 bases. This CDR3 is 15 amino acids long. CDR1 and CDR2 (germline): SGHRS, YFSETQ. The DNA of the CDR3 is TGCACCAGCAGCTTGGATGGGACAGGGGTACAGCCCCAGCATTTT. Its protein product is CTSSLDGTGVQPQHF.

The chain couples TRBV20-1 to TRBJ1-2; 8 nucleotides align to TRBD1. Germline V gene data show CDR1 as DFQATT and CDR2 as SNEGSKA (reference sequence). V dropped 6 bases and J dropped 5; count of bases not matched to a gene: 14. The CDR3 sequence is 15 residues long. The CDR3 sequence: CSASPGQGASYGYTF. CDR3 nucleotides: TGCAGTGCCAGCCCCGGGCAGGGGGCAAGTTATGGCTACACCTTC.

This clonotype was detected many times. The genes are TRBV19 and TRBJ1-6, with a possible D match to TRBD1 (5 bases). The germline V gene encodes CDR1 LNHDA and CDR2 SQIVND (reference sequence). This CDR3 is 19 amino acids long. Trimming took 5 bases from V and 7 from J, leaving 27 bases between them. The DNA of the CDR3 is TGTGCCAGTAGTCCCGACCCGTATTCACCATACGGGGCAAATTCACCCCTCCACTTT. Translating gives CASSPDPYSPYGANSPLHF.

Remarks on this clonotype: A read error is possible here, since a much larger clone lies one base away. The genes are TRBV6-5 and TRBJ2-5; D ambiguous. CDR3 length: 14 amino acids. CDR1 is MNHEY, CDR2 SVGAGI, per germline. The CDR3 sequence: CASGYSRSSETQYF. The DNA of the CDR3 is TGTGCCAGCGGTTACTCGAGGTCCTCGGAGACCCAGTACTTC.

The genes are TRBV20-1 and TRBJ2-3; TRBD1 might be the D (5 bases). The CDR3 covers 13 residues. Germline CDR1 DFQATT, CDR2 SNEGSKA (reference sequence). V was cut by 7 bases and J by 2 bases, with 13 bases left in between. The chain's CDR3 is CSGADTVTDTQYF. CDR3 nucleotides: TGCAGTGGGGCGGACACAGTCACAGATACGCAGTATTTT.

CDR3 sequence: CASSSQGSPETQYF. The CDR3 DNA is TGCGCCAGCAGCTCCCAGGGTAGCCCCGAGACCCAGTACTTC. V gene TRBV5-1 combines with J gene TRBJ2-5; D perhaps matches TRBD1 (5 bases). CDR3 length: 14 residues. The V end lost 3 bases, the J end lost 5 bases, and 14 bases lay between the germline ends. Germline V gives CDR1 SGHRS, CDR2 YFSETQ.

The chain has TRBV29-1 and TRBJ2-3; 7 bases are shared with TRBD1. Trimming removed 3 bases from V and 4 bases from J; junction bases left unmatched: 7. Germline CDR1 is SQVTM and CDR2 is ANQGSEA. CDR3 length equals 14 residues. In DNA, the CDR3 is TGCAGCGTTGATGAAGGGGGCGCATCAGATACGCAGTATTTT. It encodes CSVDEGGASDTQYF.

V is TRBV11-2 and J is TRBJ2-7; tentatively, D is TRBD1 (6 bases). Germline V gene lookup returns CDR1 SGHAT and CDR2 FQNNGV. There are 15 residues in the CDR3. With 11 bases removed from V and 2 bases from J, the gap between germline ends came to 22 bases. CDR3: CAHSLEDSFPYEQYF. The CDR3 DNA reads TGTGCCCACAGTTTGGAGGACAGCTTCCCCTACGAGCAGTACTTC. Full variable domain (outside the CDR3, taken from reference TRBV11-2 and TRBJ2-7): EAGVAQSPRYKIIEKRQSVAFWCNPISGHATLYWYQQILGQGPKLLIQFQNNGVVDDSQLPKDRFSAERLKGVDSTLKIQPAKLEDSAVYLCAHSLEDSFPYEQYFGPGTRLTVT.

This chain uses TRBV29-1 with TRBJ2-7; 12 positions agree with TRBD1. The CDR3 extends over 13 amino acids. Unmatched junction bases numbered 1, after V lost 3 bases and J lost 4 bases. Germline-derived CDR1 and CDR2 are SQVTM and ANQGSEA. CDR3 DNA: TGCAGCGTTGAGGGACAGGGGGCTTACGAGCAGTACTTC. Translated: CSVEGQGAYEQYF.

This clonotype was counted at least ten times. The J gene is TRBJ2-5, the V gene TRBV10-3; perhaps TRBD2 as D (6 bases). The CDR3 length is 15 residues. The germline CDR1 and CDR2 sequences are ENHRY and SYGVKD. V dropped 4 bases and J dropped 0 bases, with 12 bases sitting between them. The CDR3 sequence: CAISAGSGDQETQYF. For the CDR3, the DNA is TGTGCCATCAGTGCGGGATCGGGGGACCAAGAGACCCAGTACTTC.

As for this clonotype: The germline gene is not matched at one end of the junction; a read error may be the cause. V gene TRBV5-5 combines with J gene TRBJ1-5, with a possible D match to TRBD1 (6 bases). Per the germline V gene, CDR1 is SGHKS and CDR2 is YYEKEE (reference sequence). CDR3 length equals 14 residues. CDR3: CASSPLGDNQPQHF. CDR3 coding DNA: TGTGCCAGCAGCCCTTTGGGGGACAATCAGCCCCAGCATTTC.

This clonotype has just one count. Its ends do not fully match the called genes, so a read error is possible. This chain joins TRBV9 and TRBJ1-6; D not resolved. CDR3 length equals 14 residues. Germline CDR1 is SGDLS and CDR2 is YYNGEE. CDR3 residues: CASSVGGSNSPLHF. CDR3 sequence (DNA): TGTGCCAGCAGCGTGGGTGGGTCTAATTCACCCCTCCACTTC.

The chain is built from TRBV5-1 and TRBJ2-1, with D tentatively TRBD2 (5 bases). Germline V lookup: CDR1 SGHRS, CDR2 YFSETQ. The CDR3 consists of 14 residues. Trimming stripped 4 bases from V and 4 bases from J, with 12 bases between. The CDR3 loop is CASSISGGYNEQFF. The CDR3 nucleotides are TGCGCCAGCAGCATCAGCGGTGGATACAATGAGCAGTTCTTC.

This clonotype was found many times. The chain joins TRBV4-1 to TRBJ2-1; 9 bases are a match to TRBD2. The CDR3 consists of 18 residues. V was pared by 2 bases and J by 8 bases, with 16 bases of the junction left unmatched. In germline, CDR1 is MGHRA, CDR2 YSYEKL. The CDR3 reads CASSQPRWGLAGFDEQFF. The CDR3 DNA sequence: TGCGCCAGCAGCCAACCTAGGTGGGGCCTAGCGGGGTTCGATGAGCAGTTCTTC.